This T cell receptor (beta chain) was identified in a study of cytomegalovirus exposure and HLA in healthy donors. Study-wide context: The study placed 80% to 85% of its 398 genotyped donors in the Caucasian-associated ancestry cluster. Study findings and constraints: The productive fraction for most TCR beta V segments was about 90% or about 30% in an earlier analysis.

Trimming left V 3 bases short and J 5 bases short, with 19 bases between. The germline gives CDR1 SGHTA, CDR2 FQGNSA. The CDR3 contains 16 residues. PCR amplification relied on 60 Vbeta primers (plus 13 Jbeta primers). This table comes from immunoSEQ multiplex PCR, and its TCRdb copy is limited to in-frame clones, with some not included. The sample lists 150,000 to 200,000 clones; over 65% were seen once. Remarks on this clone: Its antigen is not identified.

The chain links TRBV7-2 to TRBJ2-5, with TRBD2 as a possible D gene (7 bases). This sequence was found in a man in his sixties in good health and CMV-seronegative. Sequenced: PBMCs. The CDR3 DNA follows: TGTGCCAGCAGCTTGGGCCTGGGGGGGCGCGTCGAGACCCAGTACTTC. It yields the protein CASSLGLGGRVETQYF.